The 14 T cell receptor beta chains below come from one sample, sequenced in a study of blood T cell repertoires in COVID-19. Using immunoSEQ multiplex PCR, the repertoire was profiled, and TCRdb retains in-frame clones only, with some absent. This sample has about 190,000 clones, with roughly 88% found just once. The sequenced sample was peripheral blood. These receptors were collected from a young woman with acute or convalescent COVID-19.

The J gene is TRBJ2-2, the V gene TRBV28; no clear D gene. Trimming shortened V by 6 bases and J by 2 bases, and 19 bases separated the two germline ends. Germline V gene sequence: CDR1 MDHEN, CDR2 SYDVKM. The CDR3 spans 17 residues. The CDR3 region is CASSPAGSTKNTGELFF. In DNA, the CDR3 is TGTGCCAGCAGCCCTGCCGGGTCTACGAAAAACACCGGGGAGCTGTTTTTT. Full variable domain (remainder filled in from reference TRBV28 and TRBJ2-2): DVKVTQSSRYLVKRTGEKVFLECVQDMDHENMFWYRQDPGLGLRLIYFSYDVKMKEKGDIPEGYSVSREKKERFSLILESASTNQTSMYLCASSPAGSTKNTGELFFGEGSRLTVL.

The CDR3 protein is CASASSGGEQYF. For the CDR3, the DNA is TGTGCCAGTGCATCTTCAGGGGGCGAGCAGTACTTC. This sequence joins TRBV7-9 and TRBJ2-7, with 7 positions matching TRBD1. Germline trimming cut 9 bases from V and 6 bases from J; bases unmatched to any gene: 8. CDR1 is SEHNR, CDR2 FQNEAQ, per germline (reference sequence). This CDR3 is 12 amino acids long.

This clone appeared a single time. V usage is TRBV10-3 and J usage is TRBJ2-7; 11 nucleotides align to TRBD2. Germline CDR1 and CDR2: ENHRY and SYGVKD. CDR3 length equals 18 residues. Trimming at V came to 3 bases and at J to 5 bases, leaving 15 bases not matched to a gene. The CDR3 sequence is CAISDIEGLAASRDEQYF. DNA for the CDR3: TGTGCCATCAGTGACATCGAGGGACTAGCGGCATCCCGGGACGAGCAGTACTTC.

This sequence joins TRBV2 and TRBJ2-1, with 9 bases matching TRBD1. V lost 3 bases, J lost 2 bases, and 2 bases stayed unmatched. The CDR3 totals 15 residues. Germline V CDR1 and CDR2: SNHLY, FYNNEI. Here the CDR3 reads CASSEGQGPYNEQFF. DNA of the CDR3: TGTGCCAGCAGTGAGGGACAGGGCCCCTACAATGAGCAGTTCTTC. Full variable domain (missing parts from reference TRBV2 and TRBJ2-1): EPEVTQTPSHQVTQMGQEVILRCVPISNHLYFYWYRQILGQKVEFLVSFYNNEISEKSEIFDDQFSVERPDGSNFTLKIRSTKLEDSAMYFCASSEGQGPYNEQFFGPGTRLTVL.

V gene TRBV5-1 combines with J gene TRBJ2-4, with 8 bases aligning to TRBD1. V trimming: 3 bases; J trimming: 13 bases; junction bases outside the gene matches: 3. Germline V gene lookup returns CDR1 SGHRS and CDR2 YFSETQ. The CDR3 is 11 residues long. This CDR3 is CASSYRDRQYF. As DNA, the CDR3 is TGCGCCAGCAGCTACCGGGACAGGCAGTACTTC.

The gene calls are TRBV7-9 and TRBJ2-7; 8 bases align to TRBD2. CDR1 and CDR2 (germline): SEHNR, FQNEAQ (reference sequence). The CDR3 has 18 amino acids. J lost 2 bases, V lost 3 bases, and 15 bases had no gene match. The CDR3 reads CASSFPWTGTSFPYEQYF. The CDR3, as DNA: TGTGCCAGCAGCTTCCCATGGACGGGGACTAGTTTTCCCTACGAGCAGTACTTC. Supplemented by reference TRBV7-9 and TRBJ2-7, the full variable domain reads DTGVSQNPRHKITKRGQNVTFRCDPISEHNRLYWYRQTLGQGPEFLTYFQNEAQLEKSRLLSDRFSAERPKGSFSTLEIQRTEQGDSAMYLCASSFPWTGTSFPYEQYFGPGTRLTVT.

The rearrangement links TRBV29-1 to TRBJ2-3, with 8 bases fitting TRBD2. CDR3 length: 14 amino acids. From germline, CDR1 is SQVTM and CDR2 ANQGSEA. After removal of 7 bases from V and 2 bases from J, the junction contained 8 bases not matched to a gene. CDR3 coding DNA: TGCAGCGCTGGTGGCGGGAGGTACACAGATACGCAGTATTTT. Translation gives CSAGGGRYTDTQYF.

This rearrangement joins TRBV5-4 to TRBJ1-3; D unresolved. The CDR3 covers 14 residues. From germline, CDR1 is SGHNT and CDR2 YYREEE (reference sequence). The V end was cut by 2 bases, the J end by 4 bases, with 10 bases between. The CDR3 DNA reads as TGTGCCAGCAGCTTAGTAGGAGACGGAAACACCATATATTTT. It translates to CASSLVGDGNTIYF.

The genes are TRBV18 and TRBJ2-3; unclear D gene. V was shortened by 6 bases and J by 2 bases, with 9 bases between the two germline ends. The CDR3 covers 13 residues. Looked up from germline, CDR1 is KGHSH and CDR2 is LQKENI. CDR3 DNA sequence: TGTGCCAGCTCGGGCTACAACACAGATACGCAGTATTTT. It encodes CASSGYNTDTQYF. Using reference TRBV18 and TRBJ2-3 for the parts outside the CDR3, the full variable domain is NAGVMQNPRHLVRRRGQEARLRCSPMKGHSHVYWYRQLPEEGLKFMVYLQKENIIDESGMPKERFSAEFPKEGPSILRIQQVVRGDSAAYFCASSGYNTDTQYFGPGTRLTVL.

The count of this clone is one. This chain links TRBV11-2 with TRBJ2-7, with 7 positions matching TRBD1. The CDR3 has 14 residues. The V and J ends lost 5 bases and 0 bases, in that order; junction bases with no gene match: 4. Germline V lookup: CDR1 SGHAT, CDR2 FQNNGV. In nucleotides, the CDR3 is TGTGCCAGCAGCGAAACAGGGGACTCCTACGAGCAGTACTTC. Translation gives CASSETGDSYEQYF.

This rearrangement joins TRBV7-2 to TRBJ2-7, with TRBD2 matching over 7 bases. Losses at the gene ends were 5 bases for V and 4 bases for J; bases not matched to a gene: 8. Germline values: CDR1 SGHTA, CDR2 FQGNSA. The CDR3 loop spans 14 amino acids. The CDR3 coding sequence is TGTGCCAGCAGCGGCCGGACTAGTTCTTACGAGCAGTACTTC. Protein sequence: CASSGRTSSYEQYF.

Concerning this clone: Germline is not matched at one junction end, which may reflect a read error. The gene calls are TRBV7-9 and TRBJ2-7; D gene unclear. CDR3 size: 11 residues. In germline, CDR1 is SEHNR, CDR2 FQNEAQ (reference sequence). CDR3 coding DNA: TGTGCCAGCAGCTTGGGCACCCGGCATTTTTTC. It is translated as CASSLGTRHFF.

This chain joins TRBV21-1 and TRBJ2-7; the table's D call, TRBD1, has no DNA check behind it. TRBV21-1 corresponds to a pseudogene. The CDR3 runs to 17 residues. The chain's CDR3 is CASSKDCKGPRGNEQYF. CDR3 bases: TGTGCCAGCAGCAAAGATTGCAAGGGGCCAAGAGGTAACGAGCAGTACTTC.

J is TRBJ2-4 and V is TRBV5-1; 7 bases fit TRBD2. The CDR3 sequence is 16 residues long. CDR1 is SGHRS and CDR2 is YFSETQ in the germline V gene. With V trimmed by 4 bases and J by 5 bases, 12 bases remained unmatched. The CDR3: CASSPGATSAENIQYF. The DNA for the CDR3 is TGCGCCAGCAGCCCCGGAGCCACTAGCGCCGAAAACATTCAGTACTTC.